These T cell receptor beta chains were read from a single sample in a study of T cells in lung cancer brain metastases. Produced via immunoSEQ multiplex PCR; TCRdb's table is partial and in-frame only. The sample shows 3,800 or so clones, roughly nine tenths of them seen only once. Sample: tumor tissue from the primary lung tumor. The origin of the receptors is a woman between 50 and 59 years old with non-small cell lung cancer. The CDR3 runs from the conserved cysteine through the conserved F or W. D genes are given only for firm matches. A clone size is listed for some rows: how often the clone was seen (once, few, many), or a class if it is expanded.

TRBJ1-1 | . | . | TRBV10-1 | CASNPSGGADTEAFF | TGCGCCAGCAATCCTTCCGGGGGGGCCGACACTGAAGCTTTCTTT
TRBJ2-1 | . | TRBD1 | TRBV6-5 | CASSYSGQLNDEQFF | TGTGCCAGCAGTTACTCGGGACAGTTAAACGATGAGCAGTTCTTC
TRBJ1-1 | . | . | TRBV11-1 | CASSLGPGARTEAFF | TGTGCCAGCAGCTTGGGCCCGGGGGCGAGGACTGAAGCTTTCTTT
TRBJ1-2 | . | . | TRBV21-1 | CASGKGQPIYGYTF | TGTGCCAGCGGGAAGGGACAGCCCATCTATGGCTACACCTTC
TRBJ1-3 | once | TRBD1 | TRBV18 | CASSLGTAGNTIYF | TGTGCCAGCTCCCTAGGGACAGCTGGAAACACCATATATTTT
TRBJ1-5 | . | . | TRBV28 | CASSSDSRGNQPQHF | TGTGCCAGCAGTTCAGACTCGAGGGGCAATCAGCCCCAGCATTTT
TRBJ1-3 | . | . | TRBV7-8 | CASSLGTASGNTIYF | TGTGCCAGCAGCTTAGGGACAGCCTCTGGAAACACCATATATTTT
TRBJ1-5 | . | . | TRBV23-1 | CASSRGGNQPQHF | TGCGCCAGCTCCCGGGGGGGAAATCAGCCCCAGCATTTT
TRBJ2-2 | . | TRBD1 | TRBV18 | CASSWTGDTGELFF | TGTGCCAGCTCATGGACAGGGGACACCGGGGAGCTGTTTTTT
TRBJ1-3 | . | . | TRBV29-1 | CSVEDRAGGNTIYF | TGCAGCGTTGAAGATCGGGCAGGAGGAAACACCATATATTTT
TRBJ1-1 | . | TRBD1 | TRBV2 | CASRSGTGETEAFF | TGTGCCAGCCGCTCCGGGACAGGGGAAACTGAAGCTTTCTTT
TRBJ2-3 | . | . | TRBV5-1 | CASSLSSRGQNTDTQYF | TGCGCCAGCAGCTTATCTTCCAGAGGCCAAAACACAGATACGCAGTATTTT
TRBJ2-1 | . | . | TRBV29-1 | CSVLPYLGEGTYNEQFF | TGCAGCGTTCTCCCCTATCTGGGAGAGGGAACCTACAATGAGCAGTTCTTC
TRBJ1-4 | . | TRBD1 | TRBV19 | CASSMEGATNEKLFF | TGTGCCAGTAGTATGGAGGGGGCGACTAATGAAAAACTGTTTTTT
TRBJ2-7 | once | . | TRBV6-4 | CASSDFGEPTYEQYF | TGTGCCAGCAGTGACTTTGGCGAGCCCACCTACGAGCAGTACTTC
TRBJ1-4 | . | . | TRBV7-9 | CASTGAEGKLFF | TGTGCCAGCACTGGGGCGGAAGGAAAACTGTTTTTT
TRBJ1-2 | . | . | TRBV4-1 | CASSLSYGGEAGYTF | TGCGCCAGCAGCCTATCGTACGGGGGGGAAGCTGGTTACACCTTC
TRBJ1-6 | . | TRBD1 | TRBV15 | CATSKIPDRGRWNSPLHF | TGTGCCACCAGCAAGATTCCGGACAGGGGGCGTTGGAATTCACCCCTCCACTTT
TRBJ1-6 | once | . | TRBV2 | CASSEEAGSTLHF | TGTGCCAGCAGTGAAGAGGCAGGCTCGACCCTCCACTTT
TRBJ2-5 | . | . | TRBV18 | CASSSTVTRQETQYF | TGTGCCAGCTCATCGACAGTTACCAGACAAGAGACCCAGTACTTC
TRBJ2-3 | . | . | TRBV28 | CASSLYRDTQYF | TGTGCCAGCAGTTTATATCGGGATACGCAGTATTTT
TRBJ1-1 | . | . | TRBV30 | CAWLETEAFF | TGTGCCTGGTTGGAAACTGAAGCTTTCTTT
TRBJ2-1 | . | . | TRBV11-1 | CASSLYSEQGRTEQFF | TGTGCCAGCAGCTTATACTCGGAACAGGGTAGAACTGAGCAGTTCTTC
TRBJ2-2 | . | . | TRBV7-7 | CASSFGVPPTGELFF | TGTGCCAGCAGCTTCGGGGTACCCCCCACCGGGGAGCTGTTTTTT
TRBJ2-5 | . | . | TRBV9 | CASSVEGGMRETQYF | TGTGCCAGCAGCGTAGAGGGGGGTATGAGGGAGACCCAGTACTTC
TRBJ1-1 | . | . | TRBV7-6 | CVSTDRATEAFF | TGTGTCAGCACCGACCGGGCCACTGAAGCTTTCTTT
TRBJ1-1 | few | . | TRBV18 | CASSPDSQSNTEAFF | TGTGCCAGCTCACCAGATAGTCAATCGAACACTGAAGCTTTCTTT
TRBJ1-1 | few | . | TRBV7-3 | CASSLSLNTEAFF | TGTGCCAGCAGCTTAAGTTTGAACACTGAAGCTTTCTTT
TRBJ2-3 | . | . | TRBV4-1 | CASSQDGGTDTQYF | TGCGCCAGCAGCCAAGACGGGGGCACAGATACGCAGTATTTT
TRBJ1-1 | . | . | TRBV5-6 | CASSLETEAFF | TGTGCCAGCAGCTTGGAGACTGAAGCTTTCTTT
TRBJ1-5 | . | . | TRBV7-9 | CASSLSSDQPQHF | TGTGCCAGCAGCCTTTCGAGCGATCAGCCCCAGCATTTT
TRBJ1-4 | . | TRBD1 | TRBV2 | CASSERRGLLTGNEKLFF | TGTGCCAGCAGTGAAAGGAGGGGGCTATTGACGGGTAATGAAAAACTGTTTTTT
TRBJ2-7 | . | TRBD1 | TRBV6-6 | CASSYSDRGGPYEQYF | TGTGCCAGCAGTTACTCGGACAGGGGAGGGCCGTACGAGCAGTACTTC
TRBJ2-1 | . | TRBD2 | TRBV9 | CASSVLAGGYNEQFF | TGTGCCAGCAGCGTACTAGCGGGGGGGTACAATGAGCAGTTCTTC
TRBJ2-3 | . | TRBD2 | TRBV6-4 | CASRRGVSTDTQYF | TGTGCCAGCCGTCGGGGGGTCAGCACAGATACGCAGTATTTT
TRBJ2-3 | . | TRBD2 | TRBV15 | CATSSGGSVDTQYF | TGTGCCACCAGCAGCGGGGGGTCCGTAGATACGCAGTATTTT
TRBJ1-5 | once | TRBD1 | TRBV6-1 | CASEEQGARGQPQHF | TGTGCCAGCGAAGAACAGGGGGCGCGGGGCCAGCCCCAGCATTTT
TRBJ2-3 | . | TRBD2 | TRBV7-2 | CASSLSGGPTNTQYF | TGTGCCAGCAGCTTAAGCGGGGGGCCCACAAATACGCAGTATTTT
TRBJ1-4 | . | TRBD1 | TRBV5-1 | CASSARGGTGEKLFF | TGCGCCAGCAGCGCCAGGGGGGGGACAGGTGAAAAACTGTTTTTT
TRBJ1-6 | . | TRBD1 | TRBV27 | CASSLKTGKNSPLHF | TGTGCCAGCAGCCTAAAGACAGGGAAAAATTCACCCCTCCACTTT
TRBJ1-3 | . | TRBD1 | TRBV7-6 | CASSSPGGPRNTIYF | TGTGCCAGCAGCTCTCCAGGGGGCCCTAGAAACACCATATATTTT
TRBJ2-7 | once | . | TRBV5-7 | CASSYGTSTYEQYF | TGTGCCAGCAGCTACGGGACCTCTACCTACGAGCAGTACTTC
TRBJ1-1 | . | . | TRBV7-8 | CASSLEEQGPQNTEAFF | TGTGCCAGCAGCTTAGAAGAACAGGGACCCCAGAACACTGAAGCTTTCTTT
TRBJ2-7 | . | . | TRBV4-2 | CASSQDFGGTFSYEQYF | TGTGCCAGCAGCCAAGATTTTGGAGGCACTTTCTCCTACGAGCAGTACTTC
TRBJ2-1 | . | . | TRBV4-2 | CASSLFLLAGNEQFF | TGTGCCAGCAGCCTCTTTCTCCTGGCCGGCAATGAGCAGTTCTTC
TRBJ2-2 | . | . | TRBV14 | CASSQVNGAGELFF | TGTGCCAGCAGCCAAGTAAACGGTGCCGGGGAGCTGTTTTTT
TRBJ2-4 | once | . | TRBV5-6 | CASSWPRGSGENIQYF | TGTGCCAGCAGCTGGCCGAGGGGAAGTGGGGAAAACATTCAGTACTTC
TRBJ1-4 | . | . | TRBV19 | CASSIRWVSNEKLFF | TGTGCCAGTAGTATCAGATGGGTCAGCAATGAAAAACTGTTTTTT
TRBJ1-2 | . | . | TRBV29-1 | CSVEDLRGVTGYTF | TGCAGCGTTGAAGATCTTCGGGGGGTCACCGGCTACACCTTC
TRBJ1-1 | few | . | TRBV19 | CASGMEGGMITEAFF | TGTGCCAGTGGTATGGAGGGGGGGATGATCACTGAAGCTTTCTTT
TRBJ1-1 | once | TRBD1 | TRBV7-6 | CASSLGQGNEAFF | TGTGCCAGCAGCTTAGGACAGGGGAATGAAGCTTTCTTT
TRBJ1-2 | . | TRBD1 | TRBV10-3 | CAISEPDRGFGYTF | TGTGCCATCAGTGAGCCGGACAGGGGCTTTGGCTACACCTTC
TRBJ2-7 | . | TRBD2 | TRBV7-9 | CASSLRAGTGGTYEQYF | TGTGCCAGCAGCTTAAGGGCCGGGACGGGAGGGACCTACGAGCAGTACTTC
TRBJ2-4 | . | . | TRBV2 | CASTTEKNIQYF | TGTGCCAGCACGACAGAAAAAAACATTCAGTACTTC
TRBJ2-1 | . | . | TRBV7-2 | CASSRPGAGLYNEQFF | TGTGCCAGCAGCCGCCCTGGGGCAGGCCTCTACAATGAGCAGTTCTTC
TRBJ1-2 | . | . | TRBV19 | CASSIFRGADDNYGYTF | TGTGCCAGTAGTATCTTCCGTGGGGCAGATGATAACTATGGCTACACCTTC
TRBJ2-7 | . | . | TRBV7-2 | CASSLEVAGNYEQYF | TGTGCCAGCAGCTTAGAAGTGGCAGGGAACTACGAGCAGTACTTC
TRBJ2-7 | once | . | TRBV6-5 | CASSYSTGYSYEQYF | TGTGCCAGCAGTTACTCGACAGGCTACTCCTACGAGCAGTACTTC
TRBJ2-7 | . | TRBD2 | TRBV5-1 | CASSLLNSGGGLPYEQYF | TGCGCCAGCAGCTTGCTGAATAGCGGGGGGGGCCTACCCTACGAGCAGTACTTC